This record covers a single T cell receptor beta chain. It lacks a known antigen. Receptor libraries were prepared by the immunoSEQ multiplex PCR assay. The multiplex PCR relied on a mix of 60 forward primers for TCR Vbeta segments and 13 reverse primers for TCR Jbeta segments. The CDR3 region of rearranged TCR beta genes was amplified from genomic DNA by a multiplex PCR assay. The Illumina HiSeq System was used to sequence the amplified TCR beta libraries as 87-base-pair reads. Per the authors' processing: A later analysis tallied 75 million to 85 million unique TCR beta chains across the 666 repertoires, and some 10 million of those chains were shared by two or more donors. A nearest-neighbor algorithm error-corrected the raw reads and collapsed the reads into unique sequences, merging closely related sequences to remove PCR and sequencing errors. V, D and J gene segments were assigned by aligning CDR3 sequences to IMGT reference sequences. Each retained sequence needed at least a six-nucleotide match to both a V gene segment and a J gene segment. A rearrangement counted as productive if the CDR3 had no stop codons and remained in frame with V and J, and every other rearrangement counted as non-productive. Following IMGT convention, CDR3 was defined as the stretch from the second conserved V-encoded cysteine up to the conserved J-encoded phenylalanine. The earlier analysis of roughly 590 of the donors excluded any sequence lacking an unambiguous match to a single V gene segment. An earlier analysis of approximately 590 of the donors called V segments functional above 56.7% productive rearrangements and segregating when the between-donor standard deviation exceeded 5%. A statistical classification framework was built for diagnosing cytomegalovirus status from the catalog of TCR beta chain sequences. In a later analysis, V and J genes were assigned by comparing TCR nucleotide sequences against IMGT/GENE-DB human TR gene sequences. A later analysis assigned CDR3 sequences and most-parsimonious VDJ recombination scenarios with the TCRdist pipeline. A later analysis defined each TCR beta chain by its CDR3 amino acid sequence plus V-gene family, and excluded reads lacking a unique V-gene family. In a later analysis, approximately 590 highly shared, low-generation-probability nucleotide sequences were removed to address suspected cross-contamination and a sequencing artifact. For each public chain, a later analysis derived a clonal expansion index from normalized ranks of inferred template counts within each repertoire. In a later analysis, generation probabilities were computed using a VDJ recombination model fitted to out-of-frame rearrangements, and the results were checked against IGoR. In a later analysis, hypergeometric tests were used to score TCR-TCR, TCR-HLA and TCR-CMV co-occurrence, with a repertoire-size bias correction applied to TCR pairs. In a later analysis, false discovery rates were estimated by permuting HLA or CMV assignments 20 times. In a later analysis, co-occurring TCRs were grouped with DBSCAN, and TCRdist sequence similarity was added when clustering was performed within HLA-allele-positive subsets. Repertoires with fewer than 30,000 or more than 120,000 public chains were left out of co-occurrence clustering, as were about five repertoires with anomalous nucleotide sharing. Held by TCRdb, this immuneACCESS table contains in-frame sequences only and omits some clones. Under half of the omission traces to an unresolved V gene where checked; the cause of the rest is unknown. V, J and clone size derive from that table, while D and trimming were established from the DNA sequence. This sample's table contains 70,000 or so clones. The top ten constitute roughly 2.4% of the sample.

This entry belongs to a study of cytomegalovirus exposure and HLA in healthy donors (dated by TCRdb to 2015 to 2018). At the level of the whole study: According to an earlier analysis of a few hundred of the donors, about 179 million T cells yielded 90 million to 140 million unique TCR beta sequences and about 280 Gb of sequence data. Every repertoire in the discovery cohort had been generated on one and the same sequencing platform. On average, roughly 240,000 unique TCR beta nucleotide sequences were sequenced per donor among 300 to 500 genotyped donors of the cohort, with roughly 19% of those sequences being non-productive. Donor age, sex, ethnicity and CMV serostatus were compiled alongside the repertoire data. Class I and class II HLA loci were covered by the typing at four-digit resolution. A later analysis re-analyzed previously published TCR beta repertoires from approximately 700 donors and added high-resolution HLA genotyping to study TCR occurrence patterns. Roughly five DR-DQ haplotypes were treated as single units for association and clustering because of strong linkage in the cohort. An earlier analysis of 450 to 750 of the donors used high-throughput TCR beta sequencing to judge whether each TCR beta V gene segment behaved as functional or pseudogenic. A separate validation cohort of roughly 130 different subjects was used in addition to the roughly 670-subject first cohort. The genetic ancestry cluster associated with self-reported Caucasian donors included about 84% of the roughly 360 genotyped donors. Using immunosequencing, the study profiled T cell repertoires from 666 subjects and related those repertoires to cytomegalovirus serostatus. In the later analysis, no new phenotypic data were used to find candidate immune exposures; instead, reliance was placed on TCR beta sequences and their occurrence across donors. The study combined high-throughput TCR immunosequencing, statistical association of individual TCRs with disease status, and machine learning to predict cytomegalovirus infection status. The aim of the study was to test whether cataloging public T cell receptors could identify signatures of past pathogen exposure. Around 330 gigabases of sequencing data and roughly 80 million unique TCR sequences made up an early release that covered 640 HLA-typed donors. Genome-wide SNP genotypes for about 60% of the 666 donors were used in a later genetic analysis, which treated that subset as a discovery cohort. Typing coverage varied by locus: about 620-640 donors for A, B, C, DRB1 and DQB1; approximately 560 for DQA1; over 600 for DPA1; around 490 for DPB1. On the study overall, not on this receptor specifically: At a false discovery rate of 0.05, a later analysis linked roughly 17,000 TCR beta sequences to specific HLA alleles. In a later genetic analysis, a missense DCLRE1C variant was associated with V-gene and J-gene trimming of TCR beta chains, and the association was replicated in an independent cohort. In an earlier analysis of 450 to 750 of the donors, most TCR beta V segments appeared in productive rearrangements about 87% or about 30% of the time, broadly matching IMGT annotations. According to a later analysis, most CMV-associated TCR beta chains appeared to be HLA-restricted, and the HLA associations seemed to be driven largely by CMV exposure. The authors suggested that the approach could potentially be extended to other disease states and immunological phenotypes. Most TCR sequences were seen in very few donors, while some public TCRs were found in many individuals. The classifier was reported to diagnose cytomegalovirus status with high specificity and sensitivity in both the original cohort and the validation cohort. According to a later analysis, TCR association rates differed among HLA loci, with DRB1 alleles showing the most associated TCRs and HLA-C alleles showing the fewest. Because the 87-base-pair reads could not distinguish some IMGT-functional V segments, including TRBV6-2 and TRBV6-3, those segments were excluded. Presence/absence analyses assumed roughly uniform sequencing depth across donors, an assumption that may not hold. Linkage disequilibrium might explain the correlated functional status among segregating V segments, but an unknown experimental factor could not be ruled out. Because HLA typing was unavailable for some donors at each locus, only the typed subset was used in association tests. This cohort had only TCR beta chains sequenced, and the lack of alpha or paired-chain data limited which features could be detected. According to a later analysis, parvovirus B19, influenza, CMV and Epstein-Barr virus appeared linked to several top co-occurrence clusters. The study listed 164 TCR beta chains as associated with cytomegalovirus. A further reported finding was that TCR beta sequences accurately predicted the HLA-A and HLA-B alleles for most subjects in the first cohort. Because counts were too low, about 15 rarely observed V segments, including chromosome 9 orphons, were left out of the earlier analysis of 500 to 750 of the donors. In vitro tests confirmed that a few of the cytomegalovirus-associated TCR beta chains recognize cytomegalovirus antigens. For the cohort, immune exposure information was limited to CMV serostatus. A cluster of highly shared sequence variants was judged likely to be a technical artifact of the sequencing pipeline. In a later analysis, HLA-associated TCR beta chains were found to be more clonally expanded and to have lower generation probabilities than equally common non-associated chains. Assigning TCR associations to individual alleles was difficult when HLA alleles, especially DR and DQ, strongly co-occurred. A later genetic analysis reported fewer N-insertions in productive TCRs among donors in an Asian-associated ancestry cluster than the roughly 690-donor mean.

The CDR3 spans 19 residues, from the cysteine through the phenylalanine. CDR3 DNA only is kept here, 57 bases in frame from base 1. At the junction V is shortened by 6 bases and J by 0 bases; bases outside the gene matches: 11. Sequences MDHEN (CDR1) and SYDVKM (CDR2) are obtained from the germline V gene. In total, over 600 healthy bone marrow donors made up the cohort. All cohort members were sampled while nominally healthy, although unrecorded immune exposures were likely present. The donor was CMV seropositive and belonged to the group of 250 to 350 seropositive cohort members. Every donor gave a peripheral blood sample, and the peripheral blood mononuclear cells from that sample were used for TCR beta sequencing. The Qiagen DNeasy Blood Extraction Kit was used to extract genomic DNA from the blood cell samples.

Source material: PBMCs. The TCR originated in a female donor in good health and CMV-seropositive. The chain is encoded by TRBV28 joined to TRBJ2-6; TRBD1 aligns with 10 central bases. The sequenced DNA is TGTGCCAGCAGCGTTCCCCGGGACAGGGGACTCTCTGGGGCCAACGTCCTGACTTTC. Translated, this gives CASSVPRDRGLSGANVLTF.